This T cell receptor (beta chain) was sequenced in a study of response to subunit inactivated influenza vaccine. TCRdb re-derived calls from the RT-PCR reads in MiXCR, one entry per CDR3 protein. The table shows about 830,000 distinct CDR3 sequences, with around 20% occurring only once. Germline V gives CDR1 MNHNS, CDR2 SASEGT. CDR3 length: 15 amino acids. Trimming removed 5 bases at V and 2 bases at J, with 16 bases between. This sequence originates from a man aged 45-65 years who received an inactivated influenza vaccine. The chain links TRBV6-1 to TRBJ2-7; no clear D. Sample: PBMCs from blood, taken 5 days after vaccination. DNA of the CDR3: TGTGCCAGCAGTCTTCGACCCGACCCTGCCTACGAGCAGTACTTC. It encodes CASSLRPDPAYEQYF.